This T cell receptor (beta chain) is drawn from a study of identifying expanded T cells in peripheral blood. TCRdb's table, derived via immunoSEQ multiplex PCR, lists solely in-frame clones and lacks some. The sample holds some 130,000 clones, approximately 86% seen once. CDR3 length: 15 amino acids. The ends lost 1 base at V and 3 bases at J; junction bases unmatched: 5. The V gene's germline CDR1 is LGHNA and CDR2 YSLEER. Sequencing was done on a sample of blood. The chain employs TRBV4-3 and TRBJ2-5; TRBD1 aligns across 7 bases. This receptor was obtained from a person aged 18 to 75 in good health. The CDR3 coding sequence is TGCGCCAGCAGCCAAGGTCTAACAGGGGAAGAGACCCAGTACTTC. Protein sequence: CASSQGLTGEETQYF.